The rows below give T cell receptor beta chains drawn from one sample of a study of Tregs in tolerant kidney transplant recipients. Sequencing was performed with immunoSEQ multiplex PCR; in TCRdb, only in-frame clones are kept and a portion is missing. The table has just under 45,000 clones, 95% to 96% seen once. No antigen has been assigned to these receptors. The sequenced material came from Tregs from blood cultured with allogeneic cells. The receptor source for this set is a human donor in good health. CDR3s leave out the opening cysteine and the closing phenylalanine or tryptophan.

j_call v_call cdr3_length cdr3_aa
TRBJ1-2 TRBV6-5 13 ASSYLATDNYGYT
TRBJ2-7 TRBV5-1 13 ASSSQGVSTYEQY
TRBJ1-5 TRBV6-1 13 ASSPGDRVNQPQH
TRBJ2-5 TRBV6-5 11 ASSYPGAKTQY
TRBJ2-1 TRBV27 14 ASSLDRLAGRNEQF
TRBJ1-1 TRBV30 11 AWSLQQNTEAF
TRBJ2-1 TRBV7-6 16 ASSLAGAGGPLINEQF
TRBJ2-7 TRBV7-9 13 ASSLAPLSPYEQY
TRBJ2-1 TRBV15 13 ATSRDWAGNNEQF
TRBJ1-5 TRBV6-6 11 ASSYRGGQPQH
TRBJ1-2 TRBV30 10 AWRPGSGGYT
TRBJ2-7 TRBV10-2 8 ASGPYEQY
TRBJ1-2 TRBV5-4 10 ASSIRTVGYT
TRBJ2-7 TRBV5-1 15 ASSLAGIRELLAEQY
TRBJ2-2 TRBV7-6 14 ATGTSGFANTGELF